These 20 T cell receptor beta chains came from one sample sequenced in a study of vaccination and CD4 T cells after COVID-19 (dated by TCRdb to between 2020 and 2023). Library preparation used PCR. The run used an Illumina iSeq 100. DNA from cultured CD4+ T cells underwent TCR sequencing with the Oncomine TCR Beta short-read assay at the Johns Hopkins FTIC core. The QIAamp micro DNA kit was used to extract genomic DNA from the cultured CD4+ T cells. TCRdb passed the public sequencing reads through fastp at Q25 and MiXCR, retaining productive beta sequences. Every CDR3 protein is listed once, alongside the most common genes and DNA of its rows. Within this sample are roughly 10,000 distinct CDR3 sequences, with around 28% of them counted one time only. The ten largest clones represent around 21% of the sample. Explained via the paper, the treatment or condition label denotes: approximately 11-day PBMC culture with coronavirus spike peptide pools or control peptides (ViraFEST assay). CD4+ T cells from unexposed donors were collected before the COVID-19 pandemic (2011-2018).

These TCRs are of unknown antigen specificity. Source material: CD4+ T cells from blood, cultured in vitro. The receptors stem from a human donor in good health.

V is TRBV20-1 and J is TRBJ2-1, with D uncertain. V was trimmed by 2 bases and J by 10 bases, leaving 12 bases between them. Germline V lookup: CDR1 DFQATT, CDR2 SNEGSKA (reference sequence). The CDR3 consists of 12 residues. The CDR3, as DNA: TGCAGTGCTAGACCCTCATATGAAGAGCAGTTCTTC. This sequence encodes CSARPSYEEQFF.

This clonotype has a handful of counts. The chain links TRBV20-1 to TRBJ2-7, with 9 bases identical to TRBD2. Germline V gene lookup returns CDR1 DFQATT and CDR2 SNEGSKA (reference sequence). Unmatched junction bases numbered 7, after V lost 2 bases and J lost 5 bases. The CDR3 is 14 residues long. CDR3: CSARSGTSTNEQYF. The DNA of the CDR3 is TGCAGTGCTAGATCCGGGACTAGCACTAACGAGCAGTACTTC.

The CDR3 region is CASSSSPYDTQYF. DNA for the CDR3: TGTGCCAGCAGCTCATCCCCCTACGATACGCAGTATTTT. V usage is TRBV7-2 and J usage is TRBJ2-3; no clear D gene. The CDR3 contains 13 residues. The V end lost 4 bases, the J end lost 6 bases, and 11 bases lay between the germline ends. CDR1 is SGHTA, CDR2 FQGNSA, per germline.

The chain joins TRBV15 to TRBJ2-1; TRBD1 matches 12 bases. Germline V gene lookup returns CDR1 LNHNV and CDR2 YYDKDF (reference sequence). Unmatched junction bases numbered 14, after V lost 2 bases and J lost 3 bases. CDR3 length: 20 residues. CDR3 region: CATSRTKLGGTGGVYNEQFF. DNA of the CDR3: TGTGCCACCAGCAGAACCAAACTGGGTGGGACAGGGGGCGTCTACAATGAGCAGTTCTTC.

By share, this clonotype ranks as medium-sized. This chain joins TRBV7-2 and TRBJ1-2, with D uncertain. The length of the CDR3 is 16 residues. The germline V gene encodes CDR1 SGHTA and CDR2 FQGNSA. With 5 bases removed from V and 2 bases from J, the gap between germline ends came to 18 bases. The CDR3 nucleotides are TGTGCCAGCAGCCCCGAAAGGGCGGTTTCAAACTATGGCTACACCTTC. Its translation: CASSPERAVSNYGYTF.

V gene TRBV2 combines with J gene TRBJ2-7, with TRBD2 as a possible D gene (5 bases). Germline V gene data show CDR1 as SNHLY and CDR2 as FYNNEI. CDR3 size: 13 residues. The V gene lost 1 base and the J gene lost 7 bases, with 11 bases spanning the gap. CDR3 nucleotide sequence: TGTGCCAGCAGTGAAGATAAGTGGAGGGAGCAGTACTTC. Amino acid sequence: CASSEDKWREQYF.

In regard to this clonotype: The junction differs from germline at one of its ends, possibly a read error. This chain connects TRBV15 to TRBJ2-3; D is possibly TRBD1 (5 bases). Germline CDR1 is LNHNV and CDR2 is YYDKDF (reference sequence). The CDR3 spans 11 residues. The DNA for the CDR3 is TGTGCCACGAGCAGGGTTTCGACGCAGTATTTT. As protein: CATSRVSTQYF.

This chain uses TRBV12-3 or TRBV12-4 with TRBJ1-2; D unclear. The CDR3 spans 14 residues. V was cut by 3 bases and J by 2 bases, with 10 bases left in between. The chain's CDR3 is CASSFGQTNYGYTF. CDR3 bases: TGTGCCAGCAGTTTTGGGCAAACGAACTATGGCTACACCTTC.

This clonotype was detected only a few times. This sequence joins TRBV6-1 and TRBJ1-1, with D possibly being TRBD1 (5 bases). Germline CDR1 reads MNHNS; CDR2 reads SASEGT. This CDR3 is built from 14 residues. V lost 4 bases and J 4 bases, leaving 13 bases between the germline ends. This chain's CDR3 is CASSGQEGSTEAFF. The CDR3 DNA follows: TGTGCCAGCAGTGGCCAGGAGGGGAGCACTGAAGCTTTCTTT.

The CDR3 loop reads CASSQDKDRRRSPLHF. The CDR3 DNA reads TGCGCCAGCAGCCAAGATAAGGACAGGCGTCGTTCACCCCTCCACTTT. The rearrangement joins TRBV4-3 to TRBJ1-6; 7 nucleotides align to TRBD1. The J segment lost 9 bases and the V segment lost 0 bases, leaving 8 bases of the junction unmatched. The CDR3 is 16 residues long. Germline CDR1 LGHNA, CDR2 YSLEER.

This clonotype has a handful of counts. The chain couples TRBV11-2 to TRBJ2-7; TRBD2 agrees at 13 bases. Looked up from germline, CDR1 is SGHAT and CDR2 is FQNNGV. The CDR3 is 16 amino acids. V gave up 3 bases and J gave up 9 bases; unmatched junction bases: 11. CDR3 amino acids: CASSLEYGLAGAPQYF. The CDR3 region has the DNA TGTGCCAGCAGCTTGGAATACGGACTAGCGGGAGCTCCGCAGTACTTC.

V gene TRBV3-1 combines with J gene TRBJ2-7; unclear D gene. This CDR3 has 14 residues. Germline CDR1 reads LGHDT; CDR2 reads YNNKEL (reference sequence). V gave up 1 base and J gave up 2 bases, with 9 bases separating them. DNA for the CDR3: TGTGCCAGCAGCCAAGTCTCGGGTCCCTACGAGCAGTACTTC. It codes for CASSQVSGPYEQYF.

By share of the sample, this clonotype is medium-sized (0.01 to 0.1%). The chain employs TRBV6-1 and TRBJ2-3; TRBD2 might be the D (5 bases). CDR1 is MNHNS and CDR2 is SASEGT in the germline V gene. This CDR3 has 15 amino acids. The ends were cut back, 6 bases at V and 2 bases at J, with 15 bases in the middle. This CDR3 is CASSLAGSYTDTQYF. CDR3 DNA sequence: TGTGCCAGCAGCCTCGCGGGCTCGTACACAGATACGCAGTATTTT.

This clonotype is medium-sized. The rearrangement links TRBV20-1 to TRBJ1-5; D is unclear. The V end lost 2 bases, the J end lost 1 base, and 9 bases lay between the germline ends. The germline V gene encodes CDR1 DFQATT and CDR2 SNEGSKA (reference sequence). The CDR3 spans 14 residues. The CDR3 DNA reads as TGCAGTGCTAGAATCACAGTAAGCAATCAGCCCCAGCATTTT. It yields the protein CSARITVSNQPQHF.

This clonotype was counted a few times. The chain combines TRBV6-2 or TRBV6-3 with TRBJ1-2; D perhaps matches TRBD1 (6 bases). Per germline, CDR1 MNHEY and CDR2 SVGEGT. CDR3 length: 12 residues. The V gene lost 5 bases and the J gene lost 8 bases, with 12 bases spanning the gap. CDR3 protein: CASSQGLSGYTF. CDR3 sequence (DNA): TGTGCCAGCAGTCAGGGGTTGAGCGGCTACACCTTC.

This sequence joins TRBV10-3 and TRBJ2-3; TRBD2 agrees at 7 bases. The CDR3 spans 14 residues. Unmatched junction bases numbered 7, after V lost 4 bases and J lost 6 bases. From germline, CDR1 is ENHRY and CDR2 SYGVKD. CDR3 DNA sequence: TGTGCCATCAGTGGAAGCGGGACTTCGGATACGCAGTATTTT. Protein: CAISGSGTSDTQYF.

CDR3 region: CATSDYGQGQETQYF. CDR3 nucleotides: TGTGCCACCAGTGATTATGGGCAGGGACAAGAGACCCAGTACTTC. The chain combines TRBV24-1 with TRBJ2-5; perhaps TRBD1 as D (5 bases). Germline CDR1 KGHDR, CDR2 SFDVKD. The CDR3 sequence is 15 residues long. Between the trimmed V and J ends, which lost 2 bases and 2 bases, there was a span of 11 bases.

This clonotype has only a few counts. The chain carries TRBV20-1 and TRBJ1-6; 7 bases map to TRBD1. V was clipped by 5 bases and J by 3 bases; unmatched bases: 7. The CDR3 has 15 residues. The V gene's germline CDR1 is DFQATT and CDR2 SNEGSKA (reference sequence). The CDR3 DNA is TGCAGTGCTCGACAGGGAGGCAGCTATAATTCACCCCTCCACTTT. Translation: CSARQGGSYNSPLHF.

In its sample, this clonotype ranks as medium-sized. V is TRBV20-1 and J is TRBJ1-5, with 8 bases fitting TRBD1. Per the germline V gene, CDR1 is DFQATT and CDR2 is SNEGSKA (reference sequence). V shed 5 bases, J shed 4 bases, and the junction held 13 bases outside the gene matches. CDR3 length: 16 residues. CDR3 DNA sequence: TGCAGTGCTTCCGCCTTTGGGACAGGCGGTAATCAGCCCCAGCATTTT. It is translated as CSASAFGTGGNQPQHF.

This clonotype was detected only a few times. The chain joins TRBV6-5 to TRBJ1-1; D remains unclear. Germline assignment: CDR1 MNHEY and CDR2 SVGAGI. This CDR3 is 13 amino acids long. Deletions cut 1 base from V and 1 base from J, with 4 bases between. The CDR3 DNA reads as TGTGCCAGCAGTTACTGGGCGAACACTGAAGCTTTCTTT. Amino acid sequence: CASSYWANTEAFF.